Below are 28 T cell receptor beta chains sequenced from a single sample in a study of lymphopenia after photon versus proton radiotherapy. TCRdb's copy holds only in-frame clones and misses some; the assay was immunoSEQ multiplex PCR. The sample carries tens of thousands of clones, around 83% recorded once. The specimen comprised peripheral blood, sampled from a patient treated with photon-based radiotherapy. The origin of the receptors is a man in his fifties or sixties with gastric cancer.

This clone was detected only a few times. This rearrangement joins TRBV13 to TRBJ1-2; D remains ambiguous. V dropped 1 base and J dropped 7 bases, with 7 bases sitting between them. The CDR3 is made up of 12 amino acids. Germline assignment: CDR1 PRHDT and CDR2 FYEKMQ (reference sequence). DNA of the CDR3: TGTGCCAGCAGCTTAGCGGGGTCTGGCTACACCTTC. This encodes CASSLAGSGYTF.

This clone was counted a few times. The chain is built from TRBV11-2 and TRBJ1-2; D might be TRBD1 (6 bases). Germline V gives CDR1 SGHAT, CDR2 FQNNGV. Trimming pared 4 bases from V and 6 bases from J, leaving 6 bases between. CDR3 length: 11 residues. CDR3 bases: TGTGCCAGCAGCTACAGGGATGGCTACACCTTC. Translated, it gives CASSYRDGYTF.

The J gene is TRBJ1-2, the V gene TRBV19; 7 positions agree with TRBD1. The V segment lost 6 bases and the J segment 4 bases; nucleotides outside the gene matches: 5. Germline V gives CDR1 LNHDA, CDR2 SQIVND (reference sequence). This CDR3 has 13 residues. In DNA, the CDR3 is TGTGCCAGTAGGACAGGGAATGGCTATGGCTACACCTTC. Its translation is CASRTGNGYGYTF.

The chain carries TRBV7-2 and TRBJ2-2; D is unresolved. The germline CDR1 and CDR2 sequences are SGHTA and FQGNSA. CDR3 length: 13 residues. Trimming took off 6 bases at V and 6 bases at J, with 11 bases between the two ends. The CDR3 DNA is TGTGCCAGCAGGCTTAGCACTTCCGGGGAGCTGTTTTTT. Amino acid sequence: CASRLSTSGELFF.

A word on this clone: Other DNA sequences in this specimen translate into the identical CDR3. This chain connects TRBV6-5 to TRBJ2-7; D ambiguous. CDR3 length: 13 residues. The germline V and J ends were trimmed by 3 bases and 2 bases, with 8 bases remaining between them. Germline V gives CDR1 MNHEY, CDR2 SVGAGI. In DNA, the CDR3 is TGTGCCAGCAGTTATGCCCCGACCTACGAGCAGTACTTC. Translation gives CASSYAPTYEQYF.

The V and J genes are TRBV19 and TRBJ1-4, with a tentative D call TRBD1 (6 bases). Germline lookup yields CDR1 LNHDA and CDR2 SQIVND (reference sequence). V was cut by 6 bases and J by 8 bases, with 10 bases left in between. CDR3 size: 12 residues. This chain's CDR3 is CASRQGGEKLFF. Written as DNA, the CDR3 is TGTGCCAGTAGACAGGGTGGAGAAAAACTGTTTTTT.

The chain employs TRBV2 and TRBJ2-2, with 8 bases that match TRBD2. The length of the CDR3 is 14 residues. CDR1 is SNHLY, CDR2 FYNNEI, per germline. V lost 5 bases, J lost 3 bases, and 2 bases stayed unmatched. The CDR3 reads CASSKLADTGELFF. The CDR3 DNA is TGTGCCAGCAGTAAACTAGCGGACACCGGGGAGCTGTTTTTT.

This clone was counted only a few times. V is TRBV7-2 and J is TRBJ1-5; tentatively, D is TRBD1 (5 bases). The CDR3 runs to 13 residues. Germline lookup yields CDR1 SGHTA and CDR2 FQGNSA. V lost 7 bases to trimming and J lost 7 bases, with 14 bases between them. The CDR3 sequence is CASTQGLGQPQHF. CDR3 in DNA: TGTGCCAGCACTCAGGGTTTGGGACAGCCCCAGCATTTT.

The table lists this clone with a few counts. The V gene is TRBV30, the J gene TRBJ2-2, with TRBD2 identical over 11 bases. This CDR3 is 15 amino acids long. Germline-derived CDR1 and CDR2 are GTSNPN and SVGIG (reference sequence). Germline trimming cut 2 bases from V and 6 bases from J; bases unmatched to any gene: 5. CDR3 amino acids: CAWSTLAGGAGELFF. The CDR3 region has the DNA TGTGCCTGGAGTACCCTAGCGGGAGGCGCCGGGGAGCTGTTTTTT.

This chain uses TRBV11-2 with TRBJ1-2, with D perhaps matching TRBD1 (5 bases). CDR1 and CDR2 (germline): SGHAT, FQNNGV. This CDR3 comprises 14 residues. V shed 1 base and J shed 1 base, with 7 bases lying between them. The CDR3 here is CASSLGQSNYGYTF. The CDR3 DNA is TGTGCCAGCAGCTTAGGACAGAGTAACTATGGCTACACCTTC.

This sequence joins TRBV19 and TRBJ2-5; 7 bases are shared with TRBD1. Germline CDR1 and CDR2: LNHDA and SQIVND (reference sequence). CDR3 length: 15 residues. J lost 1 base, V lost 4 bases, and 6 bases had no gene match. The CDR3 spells CASSTEQGLQETQYF. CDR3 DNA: TGTGCCAGTAGTACCGAACAGGGGCTCCAAGAGACCCAGTACTTC.

As DNA, the CDR3 is TGTGCCAGCAGCTTGGCGGCGGGTGAAGCTTTCTTT. This sequence encodes CASSLAAGEAFF. The chain has TRBV5-6 and TRBJ1-1; D not resolved. In germline, CDR1 is SGHDT, CDR2 YYEEEE. Trimming left V 0 bases short and J 7 bases short, with 7 bases between. CDR3 length: 12 residues. Combining the CDR3 with reference TRBV5-6 and TRBJ1-1 gives the whole variable domain DAGVTQSPTHLIKTRGQQVTLRCSPKSGHDTVSWYQQALGQGPQFIFQYYEEEERQRGNFPDRFSGHQFPNYSSELNVNALLLGDSALYLCASSLAAGEAFFGQGTRLTVV.

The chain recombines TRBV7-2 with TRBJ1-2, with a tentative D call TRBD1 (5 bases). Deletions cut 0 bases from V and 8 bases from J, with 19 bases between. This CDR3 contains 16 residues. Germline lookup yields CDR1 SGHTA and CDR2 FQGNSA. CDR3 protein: CASSLALAGSYGGYTF. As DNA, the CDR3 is TGTGCCAGCAGCTTAGCGTTAGCAGGGTCTTATGGGGGCTACACCTTC. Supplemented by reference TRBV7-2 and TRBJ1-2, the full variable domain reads GAGVSQSPSNKVTEKGKDVELRCDPISGHTALYWYRQSLGQGLEFLIYFQGNSAPDKSGLPSDRFSAERTGGSVSTLTIQRTQQEDSAVYLCASSLALAGSYGGYTFGSGTRLTVV.

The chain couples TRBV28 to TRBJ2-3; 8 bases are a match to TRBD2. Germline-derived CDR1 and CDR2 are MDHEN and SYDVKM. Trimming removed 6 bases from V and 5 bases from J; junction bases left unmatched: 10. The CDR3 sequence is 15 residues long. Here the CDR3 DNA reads TGTGCCAGCAGCCATAGCGGGATCGTTGGAGATACGCAGTATTTT. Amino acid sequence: CASSHSGIVGDTQYF.

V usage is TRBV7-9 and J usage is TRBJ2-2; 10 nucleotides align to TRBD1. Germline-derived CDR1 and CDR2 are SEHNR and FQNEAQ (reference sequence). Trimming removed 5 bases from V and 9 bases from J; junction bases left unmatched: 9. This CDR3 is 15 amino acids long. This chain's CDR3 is CASSPHGTGVRELFF. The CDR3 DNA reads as TGTGCCAGCAGCCCGCACGGGACAGGGGTACGGGAGCTGTTTTTT.

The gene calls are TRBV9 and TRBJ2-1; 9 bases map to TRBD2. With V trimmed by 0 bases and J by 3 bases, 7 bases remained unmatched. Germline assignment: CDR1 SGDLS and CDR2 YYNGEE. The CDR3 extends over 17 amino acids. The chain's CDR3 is CASSVGASGKNYNEQFF. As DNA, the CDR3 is TGTGCCAGCAGCGTAGGCGCTAGCGGGAAGAACTACAATGAGCAGTTCTTC.

CDR3 protein: CASSLAGGTEAFF. The CDR3 DNA sequence: TGCGCCAGCAGCCTAGCCGGGGGCACTGAAGCTTTCTTT. The V gene is TRBV10-1, the J gene TRBJ1-1; D might be TRBD1 (5 bases). Germline V gene sequence: CDR1 WNHNN, CDR2 SYGVQD (reference sequence). V was clipped by 6 bases and J by 4 bases, with 12 bases between them. This CDR3 region has 13 residues.

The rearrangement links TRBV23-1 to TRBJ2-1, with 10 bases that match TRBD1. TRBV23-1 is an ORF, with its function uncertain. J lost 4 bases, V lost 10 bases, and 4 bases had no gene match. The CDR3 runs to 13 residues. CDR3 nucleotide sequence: TGCGCCAAAGGACAGGGGGTATACAATGAGCAGTTCTTC. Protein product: CAKGQGVYNEQFF.

The CDR3 loop reads CASSLPRGGQGSFGELFF. CDR3 nucleotides: TGTGCCAGCAGCTTACCCCGGGGGGGACAGGGAAGTTTCGGGGAGCTGTTTTTT. The rearrangement uses TRBV11-2 and TRBJ2-2, with a possible D match to TRBD1 (9 bases). This CDR3 comprises 18 residues. Trimming left V 2 bases short and J 7 bases short, with 23 bases between. Germline lookup yields CDR1 SGHAT and CDR2 FQNNGV.

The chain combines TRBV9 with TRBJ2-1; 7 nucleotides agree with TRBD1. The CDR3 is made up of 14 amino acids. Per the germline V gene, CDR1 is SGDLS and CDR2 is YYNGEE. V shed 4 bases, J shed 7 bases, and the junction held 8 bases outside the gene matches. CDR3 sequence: CASSFADRTNEQFF. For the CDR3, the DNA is TGTGCCAGCAGCTTTGCGGACAGGACTAATGAGCAGTTCTTC.

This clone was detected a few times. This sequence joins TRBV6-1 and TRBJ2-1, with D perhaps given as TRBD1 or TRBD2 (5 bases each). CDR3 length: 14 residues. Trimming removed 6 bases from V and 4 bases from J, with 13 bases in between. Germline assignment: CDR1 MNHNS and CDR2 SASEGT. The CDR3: CASSNGAEYNEQFF. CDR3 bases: TGTGCCAGCAGCAACGGGGCAGAATACAATGAGCAGTTCTTC.

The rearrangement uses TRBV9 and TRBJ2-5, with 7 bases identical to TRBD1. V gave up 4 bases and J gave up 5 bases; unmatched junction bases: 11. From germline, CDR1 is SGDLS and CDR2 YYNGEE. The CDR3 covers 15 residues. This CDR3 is CASSKRTGLGETQYF. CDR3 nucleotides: TGTGCCAGCAGCAAAAGGACAGGCCTTGGGGAGACCCAGTACTTC.

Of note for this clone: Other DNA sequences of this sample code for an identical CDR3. Here the CDR3 reads CASSPQGREKLFF. As DNA, the CDR3 is TGTGCCAGCTCACCACAAGGGAGGGAAAAACTGTTTTTT. This chain uses TRBV18 with TRBJ1-4, with unresolved D. V lost 1 base, J lost 8 bases, and 8 bases lay in between. The CDR3 is 13 residues long. Germline V gene lookup returns CDR1 KGHSH and CDR2 LQKENI. The full variable domain, completed using reference TRBV18 and TRBJ1-4, is NAGVMQNPRHLVRRRGQEARLRCSPMKGHSHVYWYRQLPEEGLKFMVYLQKENIIDESGMPKERFSAEFPKEGPSILRIQQVVRGDSAAYFCASSPQGREKLFFGSGTQLSVL.

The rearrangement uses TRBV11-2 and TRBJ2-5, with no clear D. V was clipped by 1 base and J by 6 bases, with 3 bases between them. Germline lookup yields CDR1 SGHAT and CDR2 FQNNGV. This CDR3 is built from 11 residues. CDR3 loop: CASSLAKTQYF. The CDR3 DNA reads TGTGCCAGCAGCTTAGCAAAGACCCAGTACTTC.

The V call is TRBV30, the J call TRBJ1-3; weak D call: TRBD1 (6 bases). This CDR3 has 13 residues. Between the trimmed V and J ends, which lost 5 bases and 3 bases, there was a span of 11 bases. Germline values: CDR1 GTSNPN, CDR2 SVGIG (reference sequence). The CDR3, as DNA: TGTGCCTGGCAAGGGGGGAGTGGAAACACCATATATTTT. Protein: CAWQGGSGNTIYF.

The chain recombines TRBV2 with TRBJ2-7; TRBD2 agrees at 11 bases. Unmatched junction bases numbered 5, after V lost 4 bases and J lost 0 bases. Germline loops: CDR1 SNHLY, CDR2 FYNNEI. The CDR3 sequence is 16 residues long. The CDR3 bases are TGTGCCAGCAGTGGGTATGGACTAGCGGGCTCCTACGAGCAGTACTTC. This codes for CASSGYGLAGSYEQYF.

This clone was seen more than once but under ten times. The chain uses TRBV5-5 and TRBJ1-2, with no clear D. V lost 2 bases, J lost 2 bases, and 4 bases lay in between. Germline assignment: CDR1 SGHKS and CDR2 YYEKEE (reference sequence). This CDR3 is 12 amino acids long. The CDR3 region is CASSLENYGYTF. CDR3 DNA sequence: TGTGCCAGCAGCTTAGAGAACTATGGCTACACCTTC.

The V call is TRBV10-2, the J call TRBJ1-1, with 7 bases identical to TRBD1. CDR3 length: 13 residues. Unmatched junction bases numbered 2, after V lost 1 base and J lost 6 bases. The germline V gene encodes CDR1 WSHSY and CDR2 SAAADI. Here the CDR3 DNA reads TGCGCCAGCAGTGAGTGGGGACAGCCTGAAGCTTTCTTT. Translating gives CASSEWGQPEAFF.